This T cell receptor beta chain was retrieved from a study of cytomegalovirus exposure and HLA in healthy donors. Study information: Most donors, around 81% of over 300 genotyped, fell in the Caucasian-associated ancestry cluster.

A remark on this clone: Its cognate antigen is unknown.

13 Jbeta primers and 60 Vbeta primers were used for the PCR. This table comes from immunoSEQ multiplex PCR, and its TCRdb copy is limited to in-frame clones, with some not included. Here the sample spans approximately 140,000 clones, about 84% being singletons. Looked up from germline, CDR1 is MDHEN and CDR2 is SYDVKM. V dropped 6 bases and J dropped 4; count of bases not matched to a gene: 12. The CDR3 runs 15 residues. Whole-study results and caveats: Published work reported that the classifier diagnosed cytomegalovirus status with high specificity and sensitivity. A later analysis linked a missense DCLRE1C variant to TCR beta V- and J-gene trimming.

The V call is TRBV28, the J call TRBJ2-7; 7 bases line up with TRBD2. This receptor was taken from a woman in her thirties or forties in good health and CMV-seropositive. The sequenced sample consisted of PBMCs. For the CDR3, the DNA is TGTGCCAGCAGCCGTCGGGGAGCGGGGAGGTACGAGCAGTACTTC. This encodes CASSRRGAGRYEQYF.